The 17 T cell receptor beta chains presented below share a single source sample, sequenced in a study of identical twins. In TCRdb, the 5' RACE reads were re-called with MiXCR into one record per CDR3 protein. The sample contains around 1.7 million distinct CDR3 sequences, about 32% of which appear only once. Source material: cord blood. The receptor source for this set is a newborn girl in good health.

The V and J genes are TRBV20-1 and TRBJ2-3, with 10 bases that match TRBD2. There are 15 residues in the CDR3. CDR1 is DFQATT, CDR2 SNEGSKA, per germline (reference sequence). With V trimmed by 2 bases and J by 5 bases, 7 bases remained unmatched. The DNA for the CDR3 is TGCAGTGCTAGAAGGAGCGGGGGGGCTGGAGATACGCAGTATTTT. Translation: CSARRSGGAGDTQYF.

The V and J genes are TRBV7-2 and TRBJ2-3; D is unclear. Trimming took 4 bases from V and 4 from J, leaving 12 bases between them. Germline V gives CDR1 SGHTA, CDR2 FQGNSA. The CDR3 is made up of 14 amino acids. Here the CDR3 reads CASSSLPPADTQYF. The CDR3, as DNA: TGTGCCAGCAGCTCACTACCCCCGGCAGATACGCAGTATTTT.

To note about this clonotype: A much larger clone lies a single base off, so this may be a read error. V is TRBV2 and J is TRBJ2-1, with D unresolved. This CDR3 spans 13 amino acids. The germline CDR1 and CDR2 sequences are SNHLY and FYNNEI. The CDR3 loop is CASSVRNYNGQFF. The CDR3 DNA follows: TGTGCCAGCAGTGTTCGAAACTACAATGGGCAGTTCTTC.

This rearrangement joins TRBV6-5 to TRBJ1-2; 10 bases are a match to TRBD1. Germline CDR1 MNHEY, CDR2 SVGAGI. The CDR3 is made up of 15 amino acids. V gave up 2 bases and J gave up 5 bases; unmatched junction bases: 5. CDR3 DNA sequence: TGTGCCAGCAGTTACGACCGGGACAGGGGATATGGCTACACCTTC. The encoded protein is CASSYDRDRGYGYTF.

The rearrangement joins TRBV7-6 to TRBJ2-1; D not certain. Looked up from germline, CDR1 is SGHVS and CDR2 is FNYEAQ. The CDR3 loop spans 16 amino acids. With 1 base removed from V and 6 bases from J, the gap between germline ends came to 16 bases. This chain's CDR3 is CASSLVSVPRSNEQFF. DNA of the CDR3: TGTGCCAGCAGCTTAGTTTCGGTTCCTAGGAGCAATGAGCAGTTCTTC.

J is TRBJ1-2 and V is TRBV6-4; D might be TRBD1 (5 bases). The CDR3 is made up of 16 amino acids. The V end was cut by 0 bases, the J end by 0 bases, with 11 bases between. Germline lookup yields CDR1 MRHNA and CDR2 SNTAGT. The CDR3 here is CASSDSGGTPNYGYTF. The CDR3 DNA follows: TGTGCCAGCAGTGACTCTGGGGGGACCCCTAACTATGGCTACACCTTC.

The chain employs TRBV15 and TRBJ2-5; possibly TRBD2 for D (5 bases). Per the germline V gene, CDR1 is LNHNV and CDR2 is YYDKDF (reference sequence). The CDR3 is 16 amino acids. V lost 1 base and J lost 5, with 17 bases in between. The CDR3, as DNA: TGTGCCACCAGCAGAGTTCCTAAACTAGTACACGAGACCCAGTACTTC. It yields the protein CATSRVPKLVHETQYF.

This clonotype has only a few counts. V and J are TRBV6-4 and TRBJ2-7; D unresolved. V dropped 8 bases and J dropped 2 bases, with 10 bases sitting between them. This CDR3 has 12 residues. Looked up from germline, CDR1 is MRHNA and CDR2 is SNTAGT. The CDR3 loop reads CASVRRPYEQYF. The CDR3 DNA follows: TGTGCCAGCGTCAGGAGACCCTACGAGCAGTACTTC.

This clonotype has only a few counts. The chain is built from TRBV20-1 and TRBJ2-5; D might be TRBD2 (5 bases). The CDR3 covers 13 residues. CDR1 DFQATT and CDR2 SNEGSKA come from the germline V gene (reference sequence). The V end was cut by 3 bases, the J end by 4 bases, with 12 bases between. The CDR3 bases are TGCAGTGCTAGTATTCGGGGTCGAGAGACCCAGTACTTC. Encoded protein: CSASIRGRETQYF.

In nucleotides, the CDR3 is TGCAGTGCTAGATCAGGGACAGGGCGGTACGAGCAGTTCTTC. This translates into CSARSGTGRYEQFF. This chain joins TRBV20-1 and TRBJ2-1, with TRBD1 matching 9 bases. V shed 2 bases, J shed 10 bases, and the junction held 9 bases outside the gene matches. Germline V gives CDR1 DFQATT, CDR2 SNEGSKA (reference sequence). The CDR3 sequence is 14 residues long.

There are a few counts of this clonotype. J is TRBJ2-2 and V is TRBV6-2 or TRBV6-3; the D gene is possibly TRBD1 (6 bases). The length of the CDR3 is 18 residues. Germline-derived CDR1 and CDR2 are MNHEY and SVGEGT. Between the trimmed V and J ends, which lost 2 bases and 0 bases, there was a span of 16 bases. CDR3 in amino acids: CASSYVQGKTPNTGELFF. The CDR3 DNA reads TGTGCCAGCAGTTACGTACAGGGAAAAACCCCGAACACCGGGGAGCTGTTTTTT.

This clonotype was recorded at least ten times. V gene TRBV29-1 combines with J gene TRBJ2-1; 14 bases are a match to TRBD2. CDR3 size: 17 residues. The J segment lost 8 bases and the V segment lost 1 base, leaving 10 bases of the junction unmatched. Germline CDR1 reads SQVTM; CDR2 reads ANQGSEA. In nucleotides, the CDR3 is TGCAGCGTTGAAGGACCGGGACTAGCGGGGGCTCGGGATGAGCAGTTCTTC. This sequence encodes CSVEGPGLAGARDEQFF.

The chain uses TRBV12-3 or TRBV12-4 and TRBJ2-5, with unresolved D. This CDR3 is 14 amino acids long. The germline V and J ends were trimmed by 5 bases and 0 bases, with 10 bases remaining between them. The chain's CDR3 is CASSTLVHQETQYF. The CDR3 coding sequence is TGTGCCAGCAGTACGCTCGTACACCAAGAGACCCAGTACTTC.

The chain is built from TRBV20-1 and TRBJ2-7; tentatively, D is TRBD1 (5 bases). V lost 4 bases and J lost 3, with 10 bases in between. The germline V gene has CDR1 DFQATT and CDR2 SNEGSKA (reference sequence). This CDR3 has 12 amino acids. CDR3 nucleotide sequence: TGCAGTGCTATAGTAGGGGACTACGAGCAGTACTTC. This encodes CSAIVGDYEQYF.

Points on this clonotype: A read error is possible here, since a much larger clone lies one base away. The chain employs TRBV29-1 and TRBJ1-2, with D tentatively TRBD1 (5 bases). V lost 4 bases and J 8 bases, leaving 23 bases between the germline ends. The CDR3 is 15 residues long. The V gene's germline CDR1 is SQVTM and CDR2 ANQGSEA. The CDR3 bases are TGCAGCGTTGGAGAGGGGTTCTGGATACCGGGCGGCTACACCTTC. Translated, it gives CSVGEGFWIPGGYTF.

This clonotype showed up just a few times. This chain uses TRBV2 with TRBJ2-3, with TRBD2 identical over 7 bases. V shed 6 bases and J 1 base; nucleotides not matched to a gene: 7. This CDR3 comprises 15 residues. Germline V CDR1 and CDR2: SNHLY, FYNNEI. CDR3 in DNA: TGTGCCAGCAGCTCCGGACTAGGCGGCACAGATACGCAGTATTTT. Translating it yields CASSSGLGGTDTQYF.

The chain is built from TRBV20-1 and TRBJ2-1; 13 positions agree with TRBD2. V gave up 3 bases and J gave up 5 bases; unmatched junction bases: 13. The germline CDR1 and CDR2 sequences are DFQATT and SNEGSKA (reference sequence). The CDR3 runs 18 residues. The CDR3 region has the DNA TGCAGTGCTAGTTCCGGGACTAGCGGGGTTGGGGACGACAATGAGCAGTTCTTC. Translated: CSASSGTSGVGDDNEQFF.